This passage covers 6 T cell receptor beta chains from one sample sequenced in a study of CD8+ T cells in alopecia areata (dated by TCRdb to between 2018 and 2020). Library method: the immunoSEQ multiplex PCR assay. To provide template for TCR sequencing, every sample had RNA extracted and reverse transcribed into cDNA. TCRdb took this table from immuneACCESS and kept in-frame rearrangements with V and J called. Such tables lack part of the clones; where checked against another copy, unresolved V genes explain under half of the gap, and the rest is unexplained. Present in this sample are more than 95,000 clones, approximately 42% of which were seen just once. The ten top clones hold about 1.2% of the sample. The sample was CD4+ T cells sorted from blood. The receptors stem from a human donor with alopecia areata.

The chain recombines TRBV2 with TRBJ2-5, with D tentatively TRBD1 (6 bases). Germline V gene sequence: CDR1 SNHLY, CDR2 FYNNEI. Trimming removed 6 bases at V and 4 bases at J, with 15 bases between. The CDR3 sequence is 14 residues long. CDR3: CASRMDSPIETQYF. The CDR3 nucleotides are TGTGCCAGCAGGATGGACAGCCCCATAGAGACCCAGTACTTC.

The chain joins TRBV29-1 to TRBJ2-7; 9 positions match TRBD1. The germline V gene has CDR1 SQVTM and CDR2 ANQGSEA. Trimming removed 6 bases from V and 5 bases from J; junction bases left unmatched: 5. The CDR3 runs to 12 residues. The CDR3 here is CSVGTGSNEQYF. For the CDR3, the DNA is TGCAGCGTAGGGACAGGGTCCAACGAGCAGTACTTC.

The chain employs TRBV7-2 and TRBJ2-5; 15 bases are a match to TRBD2. V dropped 5 bases and J dropped 5; count of bases not matched to a gene: 6. CDR3 length: 16 residues. The germline CDR1 and CDR2 sequences are SGHTA and FQGNSA. This chain's CDR3 is CASSPGLAGGPETQYF. CDR3 bases: TGTGCCAGCAGCCCCGGACTAGCGGGAGGGCCGGAGACCCAGTACTTC.

This clone showed up just a few times. V is TRBV28 and J is TRBJ2-7; TRBD2 aligns across 7 bases. The V gene's germline CDR1 is MDHEN and CDR2 SYDVKM. J gave up 3 bases and V 7 bases, and 9 bases lay outside the gene matches. The CDR3 is 14 residues long. The CDR3 coding sequence is TGTGCCAGCACCCGGGACCCGGGGGGCTACGAGCAGTACTTC. This encodes CASTRDPGGYEQYF.

As concerns this clone: The sample carries other DNA sequences with the same CDR3. The DNA of the CDR3 is TGTGCCAGCAGCCCTTTCTACAGATCTAGCTCCTACAATGAGCAGTTCTTC. It yields the protein CASSPFYRSSSYNEQFF. This chain connects TRBV9 to TRBJ2-1, with D unresolved. V was clipped by 4 bases and J by 0 bases, with 17 bases between them. The CDR3 totals 17 residues. Germline CDR1 SGDLS, CDR2 YYNGEE.

The chain carries TRBV21-1 and TRBJ2-7. TRBV21-1 constitutes a pseudogene. This CDR3 is built from 16 residues. CDR3 bases: TGTGCCAGCAGCAAAGACGGCGTCGAGCCCTCCTACGAGCAGTACTTC. This codes for CASSKDGVEPSYEQYF.